This TCR beta chain was profiled in a study of identifying expanded T cells in peripheral blood. Collection occurred without any documented infections or immune events in donors. The CDR3 consists of 15 residues. V gave up 6 bases and J gave up 0 bases; unmatched junction bases: 3. Germline V lookup: CDR1 SGHTA, CDR2 FQGNSA. Regarding the study as a whole: Differentially abundant clones: about 1.1 between replicates, around 16 at approximately 14 days, 19 at four. Across healthy donors, higher total template counts meant significantly greater roughly two-week count variance.

Data came from immunoSEQ multiplex PCR; TCRdb stores just in-frame clones and leaves some out. Of 90,000 to 120,000 clones in the sample, 85% to 90% were seen once. Points on this clone: Its specificity is not known.

The chain employs TRBV7-2 and TRBJ1-2; 11 positions agree with TRBD1. The receptor comes from a person aged 18-70 years in good health. Input material: blood. The DNA for the CDR3 is TGTGCCAGCAGGGCGGGACAGGGGGCTAACTATGGCTACACCTTC. Translated, it gives CASRAGQGANYGYTF. Based on the CDR3 plus reference TRBV7-2 and TRBJ1-2, the full variable domain is GAGVSQSPSNKVTEKGKDVELRCDPISGHTALYWYRQSLGQGLEFLIYFQGNSAPDKSGLPSDRFSAERTGGSVSTLTIQRTQQEDSAVYLCASRAGQGANYGYTFGSGTRLTVV.